These 7 T cell receptor beta chains were sequenced from one sample in a study of CD8+CD57+ T cells in acquired aplastic anemia. By flow cytometry, patients selected for sequencing had shown an expansion of CD8+CD57+ cells. The use of genomic DNA as template underpinned the TCR beta VDJ and CDR3 profiling. TCRdb recomputed calls from the reads with MiXCR, one row per CDR3 protein. The sample holds hundreds of thousands of distinct CDR3 sequences, around a third seen once. Sequencing was carried out using sorted CD4+, CD8+, or CD8+CD57+ T cells (not recorded which) from PBMCs. Receptors originate from a human donor with aplastic anemia.

In its sample, this clonotype was seen a few times. The V and J genes are TRBV12-3 or TRBV12-4 and TRBJ1-5; D is possibly TRBD1 (6 bases). CDR3 length: 15 amino acids. Trimming removed 8 bases at V and 2 bases at J, with 16 bases between. The CDR3 nucleotides read TGTGCCAGCGGCCTACAGGGTGAGGGCAATCAGCCCCAGCATTTT. This codes for CASGLQGEGNQPQHF.

With respect to this clonotype: Just one base apart from a much larger clone, this may be a read error. CDR3: CGAFHLERGYEQYF. CDR3 DNA sequence: TGCGGTGCCTTCCACCTAGAGAGAGGTTACGAGCAGTACTTC. The J gene is TRBJ2-7, the V gene TRBV20-1; no definite D call. Germline lookup yields CDR1 DFQATT and CDR2 SNEGSKA (reference sequence). The CDR3 runs to 14 residues.

To note about this clonotype: At one end, the junction sequence differs from germline, possibly due to a read error. This chain uses TRBV10-3 with TRBJ2-2; D is unclear. CDR1 is ENHRY and CDR2 is SYGVKD in the germline V gene. The CDR3 has 15 amino acids. The CDR3, as DNA: TGTGCCAGCAGTCGTAAAGTCATGAACACCGGGGAGCTGTTTTTT. This codes for CASSRKVMNTGELFF.

There are many counts of this clonotype. V gene TRBV11-1 combines with J gene TRBJ1-2; maybe TRBD1 (6 bases). V was shortened by 1 base and J by 10 bases, with 28 bases between the two germline ends. The CDR3 consists of 18 residues. The germline CDR1 and CDR2 sequences are SGHAT and FQDESV (reference sequence). The DNA of the CDR3 is TGTGCCAGCAGCTTAGTCGGTGACAGGTTCAGGGCCGCGGATGACTACACCTTC. Translation: CASSLVGDRFRAADDYTF.

The chain employs TRBV2 and TRBJ2-1; TRBD2 agrees at 10 bases. Gene TRBJ2-7 matches the end of the DNA better, so the J call may be wrong. The CDR3 spans 15 residues. Germline assignment: CDR1 SNHLY and CDR2 FYNNEI. CDR3 sequence reads: CASSPTSGAYNEQYF. CDR3 nucleotide sequence: TGTGCCAGCAGCCCAACTAGCGGGGCCTACAATGAGCAGTACTTC.

The sample holds many counts of this clonotype. The chain links TRBV7-2 to TRBJ2-7; D is uncertain. Trimming removed 0 bases at V and 5 bases at J, with 8 bases between. The CDR3 contains 13 residues. Germline V gives CDR1 SGHTA, CDR2 FQGNSA. The CDR3 spells CASSLASGHEQYF. CDR3 DNA sequence: TGTGCCAGCAGCTTAGCATCGGGCCACGAGCAGTACTTC. The complete variable domain, with remaining parts taken from reference TRBV7-2 and TRBJ2-7, reads GAGVSQSPSNKVTEKGKDVELRCDPISGHTALYWYRQSLGQGLEFLIYFQGNSAPDKSGLPSDRFSAERTGGSVSTLTIQRTQQEDSAVYLCASSLASGHEQYFGPGTRLTVT.

The chain has TRBV9 and TRBJ2-3; D gene ambiguous. Germline values: CDR1 SGDLS, CDR2 YYNGEE. The CDR3 extends over 12 amino acids. V lost 3 bases to trimming and J lost 6 bases, with 8 bases between them. For the CDR3, the DNA is TGTGCCAGCAGCGCCTGGGCGGATACGCAGTATTTT. Amino acids: CASSAWADTQYF.